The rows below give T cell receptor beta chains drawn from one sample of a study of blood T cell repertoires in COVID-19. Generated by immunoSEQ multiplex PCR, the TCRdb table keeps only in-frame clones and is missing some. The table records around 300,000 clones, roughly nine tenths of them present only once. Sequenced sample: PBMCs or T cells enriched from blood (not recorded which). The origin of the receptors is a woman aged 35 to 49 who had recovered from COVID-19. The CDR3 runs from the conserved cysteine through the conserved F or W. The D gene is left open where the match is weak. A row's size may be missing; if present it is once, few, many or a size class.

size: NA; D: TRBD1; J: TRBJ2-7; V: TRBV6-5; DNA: TGTGCCAGCAGCTTTACAGGGGGACAGGGGTCCGAGCAGTACTTC; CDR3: CASSFTGGQGSEQYF
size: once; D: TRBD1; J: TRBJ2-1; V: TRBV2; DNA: TGTGCCAGCAGTGGCGGGACAGGGAGTTACAATGAGCAGTTCTTC; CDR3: CASSGGTGSYNEQFF
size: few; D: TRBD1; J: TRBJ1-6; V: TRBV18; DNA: TGTGCCAGCTCACCGGACAGGAAAAATTCACCCCTCCACTTT; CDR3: CASSPDRKNSPLHF
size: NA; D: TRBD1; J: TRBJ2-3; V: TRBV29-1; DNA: TGCAGCGGGAGGGAATCAGGGGGCGGTCGGCCGCAGTATTTT; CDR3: CSGRESGGGRPQYF
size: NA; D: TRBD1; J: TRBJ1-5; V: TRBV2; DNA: TGTGCCAGCAGTCCTAGACAGGGACCTTATCAGCCCCAGCATTTT; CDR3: CASSPRQGPYQPQHF
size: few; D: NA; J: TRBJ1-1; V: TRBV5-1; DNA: TGCGCCAGCAGCTTTGGTTCGGGAGGAAGCACTGAAGCTTTCTTT; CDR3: CASSFGSGGSTEAFF
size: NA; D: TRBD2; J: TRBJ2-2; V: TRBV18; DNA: TGTGCCAGCTCACCAGTGCTGAGACTAGCGGGAGACGGGGAGCTGTTTTTT; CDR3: CASSPVLRLAGDGELFF
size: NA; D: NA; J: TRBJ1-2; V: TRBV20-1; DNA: TGCAGTGCTAGTCCGGGGGACTATGGCTACACCTTC; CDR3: CSASPGDYGYTF
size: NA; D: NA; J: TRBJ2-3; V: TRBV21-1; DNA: TGTGCCAGCAGCAAAGATGGTAGGATAGCGGGAGATACGCAGTATTTT; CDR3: CASSKDGRIAGDTQYF
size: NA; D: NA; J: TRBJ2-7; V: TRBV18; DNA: TGTGCCAGCTCACCATCCGCGGGCTCCTACGAGCAGTACTTC; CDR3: CASSPSAGSYEQYF
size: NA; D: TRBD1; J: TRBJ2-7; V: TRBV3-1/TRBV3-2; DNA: TGTGCCAGCAGCCATGCGACAGGGGGTTCTGCCGAGCAGTACTTC; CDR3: CASSHATGGSAEQYF
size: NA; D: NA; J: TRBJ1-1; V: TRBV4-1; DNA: TGCGCCAGCAGCCAAGAATCCGTAGACACTGAAGCTTTCTTT; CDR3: CASSQESVDTEAFF
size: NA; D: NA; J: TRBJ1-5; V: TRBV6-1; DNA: TGTGCCAGCAGTGAGGGTAGCCTATTTAGCAATCAGCCCCAGCATTTT; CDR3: CASSEGSLFSNQPQHF
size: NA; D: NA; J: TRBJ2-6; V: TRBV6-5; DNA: TGTGCCAGCGGCCCACAGGGGGCCAACGTCCTGACTTTC; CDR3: CASGPQGANVLTF
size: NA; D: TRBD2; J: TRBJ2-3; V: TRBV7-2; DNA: TGTGCCAGCAGCGCCAGACTAGCGGGGTTCACAGATACGCAGTATTTT; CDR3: CASSARLAGFTDTQYF
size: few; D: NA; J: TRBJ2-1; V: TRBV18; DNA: TGTGCCAGCTCACCACTGGCCCAGGGTGGGTTCAATGAGCAGTTCTTC; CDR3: CASSPLAQGGFNEQFF
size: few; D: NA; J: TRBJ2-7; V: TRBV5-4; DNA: TGTGCCAGCAGCTTGGGCCTGGTAGCTTCGCAGTACTTC; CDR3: CASSLGLVASQYF
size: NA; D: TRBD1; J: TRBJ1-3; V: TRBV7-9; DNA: TGTGCCAGCAGCTCGGGACAGGGGTTTGGAAACACCATATATTTT; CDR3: CASSSGQGFGNTIYF
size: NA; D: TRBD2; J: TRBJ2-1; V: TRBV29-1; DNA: TGCAGCGTTCGATCAGGAGGAAGACTAGCGGGAGGTCGTAATGAGCAGTTCTTC; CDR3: CSVRSGGRLAGGRNEQFF
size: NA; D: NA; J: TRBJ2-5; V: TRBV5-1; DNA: TGCGCCAGCAGCTCTCTAGGGGGAGAGACCCAGTACTTC; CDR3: CASSSLGGETQYF
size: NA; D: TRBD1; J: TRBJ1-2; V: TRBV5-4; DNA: TGTGCCAGCAGCCCCGGACAGGCGGAGTATGGCTACACCTTC; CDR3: CASSPGQAEYGYTF